This entry describes one TCR beta chain. Its antigen is not identified. Generated by immunoSEQ multiplex PCR, the TCRdb table keeps only in-frame clones and is missing some. The data contain approximately 23,000 clones, approximately 86% of them seen just once; the ten biggest clones take up approximately 22%. This record comes from a study of neoadjuvant nivolumab and ipilimumab in lung cancer. Study summary: Nivolumab 3 mg/kg was given days 1, 15 and 29, plus ipilimumab 1 mg/kg day 1 in combination. Study-wide points: Compared with tumor-adjacent uninvolved lung, resected tumors showed greater richness and clonality. Only two of four nivolumab-treated tumors gained richness and clonality by surgery. Higher pretherapy blood TCR richness went with higher resected-tumor richness.

The germline gives CDR1 SGHAT, CDR2 FQNNGV. The CDR3 spans 11 residues. Trimming shortened V by 5 bases and J by 4 bases, and 6 bases separated the two germline ends. The receptor's source is an adult with non-small cell lung cancer. The chain links TRBV11-2 to TRBJ2-7; maybe TRBD2 (5 bases). The sample consisted of peripheral blood, taken before neoadjuvant nivolumab, alone or with ipilimumab. The CDR3 region is CASSRGYEQYF. Here the CDR3 DNA reads TGTGCCAGCAGCAGAGGGTACGAGCAGTACTTC.